This T cell receptor beta chain was sequenced in a study of shared clonotypes between healthy human individuals. The wider study: Plates per donor: three CD4 naive, three CD4 memory, two CD8 naive, one CD8 memory.

The CDR3 sequence is 17 residues long. J lost 5 bases, V lost 5 bases, and 17 bases had no gene match. Germline values: CDR1 SNHLY, CDR2 FYNNEI. In replicate PCRs of sorted subsets, 150 to 200 ng DNA, about 30,000 T cell genomes, was used. TCRdb keeps only in-frame clones here, not all; method: immunoSEQ multiplex PCR. Of about 800,000 clones in the sample, around 96% were seen once. In the naive CD8 group, cells lacked CD45RO and were positively selected for CCR7, so terminally differentiated effector memory CD45RA+ cells were left out. The sample comprised naive CD8+ T cells sorted from blood. The TCR comes from a man aged 25-40 years in good health. This chain joins TRBV2 and TRBJ2-7, with 8 positions matching TRBD2. The CDR3 nucleotides read TGTGCCAGCAGTTCCCCGACAGGCGGGAGGTCTCTGGACGAGCAGTACTTC. Protein: CASSSPTGGRSLDEQYF. The full variable domain, its missing parts supplied by reference TRBV2 and TRBJ2-7, is EPEVTQTPSHQVTQMGQEVILRCVPISNHLYFYWYRQILGQKVEFLVSFYNNEISEKSEIFDDQFSVERPDGSNFTLKIRSTKLEDSAMYFCASSSPTGGRSLDEQYFGPGTRLTVT.